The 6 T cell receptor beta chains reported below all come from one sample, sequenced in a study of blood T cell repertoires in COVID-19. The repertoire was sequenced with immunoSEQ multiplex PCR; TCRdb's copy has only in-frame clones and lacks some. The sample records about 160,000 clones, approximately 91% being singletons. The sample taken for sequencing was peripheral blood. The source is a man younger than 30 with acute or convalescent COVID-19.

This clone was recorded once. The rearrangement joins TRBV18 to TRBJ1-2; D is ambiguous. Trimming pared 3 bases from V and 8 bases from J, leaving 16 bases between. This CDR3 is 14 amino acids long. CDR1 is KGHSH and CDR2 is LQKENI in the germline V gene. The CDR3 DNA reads TGTGCCAGCTCACCGCCCGGGATCTCGGGAGGCTACACCTTC. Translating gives CASSPPGISGGYTF.

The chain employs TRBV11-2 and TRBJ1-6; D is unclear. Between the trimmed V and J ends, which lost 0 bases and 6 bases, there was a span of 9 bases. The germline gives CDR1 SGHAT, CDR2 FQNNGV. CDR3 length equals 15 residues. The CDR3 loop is CASSLERVGNSPLHF. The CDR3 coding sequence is TGTGCCAGCAGCTTAGAACGGGTTGGTAATTCACCCCTCCACTTT.

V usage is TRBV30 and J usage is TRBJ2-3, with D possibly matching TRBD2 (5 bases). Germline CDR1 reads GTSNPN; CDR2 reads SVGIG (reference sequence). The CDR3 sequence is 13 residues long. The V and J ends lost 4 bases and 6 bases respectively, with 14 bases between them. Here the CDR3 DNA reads TGTGCCTGGAAAGGCGGACTCAGGGATACGCAGTATTTT. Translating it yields CAWKGGLRDTQYF.

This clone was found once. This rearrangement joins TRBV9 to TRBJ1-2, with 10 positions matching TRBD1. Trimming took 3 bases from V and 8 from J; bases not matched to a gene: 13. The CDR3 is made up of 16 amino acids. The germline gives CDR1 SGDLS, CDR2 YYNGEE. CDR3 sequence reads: CASSGGPGQGKMGYTF. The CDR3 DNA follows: TGTGCCAGCAGCGGGGGGCCGGGACAGGGGAAAATGGGCTACACCTTC. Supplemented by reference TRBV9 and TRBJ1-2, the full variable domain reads DSGVTQTPKHLITATGQRVTLRCSPRSGDLSVYWYQQSLDQGLQFLIQYYNGEERAKGNILERFSAQQFPDLHSELNLSSLELGDSALYFCASSGGPGQGKMGYTFGSGTRLTVV.

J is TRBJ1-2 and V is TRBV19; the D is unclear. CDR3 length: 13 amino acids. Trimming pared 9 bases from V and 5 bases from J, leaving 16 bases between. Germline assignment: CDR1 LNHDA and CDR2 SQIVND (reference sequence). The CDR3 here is CASNAGAGYGYTF. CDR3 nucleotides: TGTGCCAGCAACGCAGGAGCGGGGTATGGCTACACCTTC.

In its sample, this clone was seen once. For the CDR3, the DNA is TGTGCCAGCAGCCCCCGCCAGGGGGGCGTTAACAGTGAAAAACTGTTTTTT. Translated: CASSPRQGGVNSEKLFF. This rearrangement joins TRBV3-1 (or the pseudogene TRBV3-2) to TRBJ1-4, with 7 bases matching TRBD1. J lost 7 bases, V lost 4 bases, and 15 bases had no gene match. This CDR3 has 17 residues. Germline values: CDR1 LGHDT, CDR2 YNNKEL (reference sequence).